Below, 21 T cell receptor beta chains from the same sample are listed, as sequenced in a study of blood T cell repertoires in COVID-19. Libraries were prepared by immunoSEQ multiplex PCR; TCRdb keeps only in-frame clonotypes and omits some of them. Of roughly 73,000 clones listed, over 75% were seen once; the top ten hold 25% to 35%. Sample: peripheral blood. The source is a woman older than 75 with active or convalescent COVID-19.

J is TRBJ1-6 and V is TRBV30; D might be TRBD1 (5 bases). The V end was cut by 2 bases, the J end by 0 bases, with 11 bases between. CDR1 is GTSNPN and CDR2 is SVGIG in the germline V gene (reference sequence). The CDR3 contains 16 residues. The DNA for the CDR3 is TGTGCCTGGAGTTGGAGGGGAAGCTCCTATAATTCACCCCTCCACTTT. This gives the protein CAWSWRGSSYNSPLHF.

This chain joins TRBV6-1 and TRBJ2-1, with 8 bases identical to TRBD2. Germline V gene sequence: CDR1 MNHNS, CDR2 SASEGT. There are 15 residues in the CDR3. Trimming took 3 bases from V and 5 from J; bases not matched to a gene: 6. Written as DNA, the CDR3 is TGTGCCAGCAGTGAGACTCCGGGGGGGAACAATGAGCAGTTCTTC. Protein product: CASSETPGGNNEQFF.

J is TRBJ2-3 and V is TRBV4-3, with 12 bases fitting TRBD2. In germline, CDR1 is LGHNA, CDR2 YSLEER. This CDR3 contains 18 residues. V shed 3 bases and J 2 bases; nucleotides not matched to a gene: 9. In DNA, the CDR3 is TGCGCCAGCAGCCAGACTAGCGGGGGCCGGAAAAACACAGATACGCAGTATTTT. Its translation is CASSQTSGGRKNTDTQYF.

This chain links TRBV9 with TRBJ1-3, with D unresolved. The CDR3 loop spans 15 amino acids. From germline, CDR1 is SGDLS and CDR2 YYNGEE. V was pared by 0 bases and J by 4 bases, with 11 bases between. The CDR3 DNA sequence: TGTGCCAGCAGCGTAGGGCCAGGTATGGGAAACACCATATATTTT. This translates into CASSVGPGMGNTIYF.

This clone has just a few counts. V is TRBV9 and J is TRBJ1-4, with D possibly matching TRBD1 (5 bases). Germline CDR1 reads SGDLS; CDR2 reads YYNGEE. Trimming took off 0 bases at V and 7 bases at J, with 22 bases between the two ends. The CDR3 length is 18 residues. This chain's CDR3 is CASSVDGQGGQFREKLFF. The CDR3, as DNA: TGTGCCAGCAGCGTAGATGGTCAGGGAGGGCAGTTCCGTGAAAAACTGTTTTTT. The full variable domain, completed using reference TRBV9 and TRBJ1-4, is DSGVTQTPKHLITATGQRVTLRCSPRSGDLSVYWYQQSLDQGLQFLIQYYNGEERAKGNILERFSAQQFPDLHSELNLSSLELGDSALYFCASSVDGQGGQFREKLFFGSGTQLSVL.

This chain connects TRBV6-2 or TRBV6-3 to TRBJ2-7; 8 bases agree with TRBD1. Germline V CDR1 and CDR2: MNHEY, SVGEGT. This CDR3 is built from 18 residues. The V gene end was trimmed by 0 bases and the J gene end by 2 bases; junction bases not matched to a gene: 12. This CDR3 is CASSYSPLLTGVAYEQYF. The DNA for the CDR3 is TGTGCCAGCAGTTACTCACCACTACTGACAGGGGTTGCCTACGAGCAGTACTTC.

The chain is built from TRBV18 and TRBJ2-3; 8 nucleotides match TRBD2. The J segment lost 5 bases and the V segment lost 2 bases, leaving 9 bases of the junction unmatched. Germline V gene data show CDR1 as KGHSH and CDR2 as LQKENI. The CDR3 is made up of 16 amino acids. CDR3 loop: CASSPTSPGGVDTQYF. The CDR3 bases are TGTGCCAGCTCACCAACATCACCGGGGGGGGTAGATACGCAGTATTTT.

The chain employs TRBV9 and TRBJ1-6; TRBD1 agrees at 8 bases. Germline CDR1 and CDR2: SGDLS and YYNGEE. V lost 0 bases and J lost 7; bases outside the gene matches: 3. The CDR3 is made up of 15 amino acids. The CDR3 loop reads CASSVVGTGNSPLHF. The CDR3 DNA follows: TGTGCCAGCAGCGTAGTTGGGACAGGAAATTCACCCCTCCACTTT.

The chain recombines TRBV28 with TRBJ2-5; 8 positions agree with TRBD1. V shed 11 bases, J shed 3 bases, and the junction held 14 bases outside the gene matches. The germline V gene has CDR1 MDHEN and CDR2 SYDVKM. The CDR3 extends over 15 amino acids. The CDR3 DNA sequence: TGTGCCGGCGCAGGGGGCGGACCGGGTGAAGAGACCCAGTACTTC. Encoded protein: CAGAGGGPGEETQYF.

V and J are TRBV27 and TRBJ2-3; tentatively, D is TRBD2 (7 bases). The CDR3 loop spans 17 amino acids. The V end was cut by 2 bases, the J end by 5 bases, with 20 bases between. Germline CDR1 reads MNHEY; CDR2 reads SMNVEV (reference sequence). DNA of the CDR3: TGTGCCAGCAGTTTAATAACCCCCGGGGGGCAGGGAGATACGCAGTATTTT. Its protein product is CASSLITPGGQGDTQYF.

The table lists this clone with a few counts. This chain connects TRBV5-1 to TRBJ2-7, with D perhaps matching TRBD2 (5 bases). Trimming removed 2 bases at V and 4 bases at J, with 10 bases between. The length of the CDR3 is 13 residues. Germline assignment: CDR1 SGHRS and CDR2 YFSETQ. Here the CDR3 DNA reads TGCGCCAGCAGCTTCATACGGGGATACGAGCAGTACTTC. Translated, it gives CASSFIRGYEQYF.

This clone was recorded a few times. The genes are TRBV4-1 and TRBJ2-2, with a tentative D call TRBD2 (6 bases). Germline V CDR1 and CDR2: MGHRA, YSYEKL. CDR3 length equals 17 residues. V was cut by 4 bases and J by 2 bases, with 17 bases left in between. This chain's CDR3 is CASSRLGGTQNTGELFF. The CDR3 region has the DNA TGCGCCAGCAGCCGGTTGGGCGGGACTCAAAACACCGGGGAGCTGTTTTTT.

The DNA of the CDR3 is TGTGCCACCAGCCCAAAGGGGCAGGGCTCCTACAATGAGCAGTTCTTC. The encoded protein is CATSPKGQGSYNEQFF. V is TRBV15 and J is TRBJ2-1; D may be TRBD1 (5 bases). Trimming removed 5 bases from V and 0 bases from J, with 14 bases in between. Germline V CDR1 and CDR2: LNHNV, YYDKDF (reference sequence). CDR3 size: 16 residues.

The rearrangement joins TRBV3-1 (or the pseudogene TRBV3-2) to TRBJ1-5, with unresolved D. The V and J ends lost 6 bases and 2 bases respectively, with 11 bases between them. The length of the CDR3 is 14 residues. The V gene's germline CDR1 is LGHDT and CDR2 YNNKEL (reference sequence). The CDR3 region has the DNA TGTGCCAGCAGTACGAACTTAGGCAATCAGCCCCAGCATTTT. Protein: CASSTNLGNQPQHF.

This chain joins TRBV18 and TRBJ2-2; D ambiguous. The germline CDR1 and CDR2 sequences are KGHSH and LQKENI. The V and J ends lost 0 bases and 3 bases respectively, with 5 bases between them. This CDR3 spans 14 amino acids. The CDR3 region has the DNA TGTGCCAGCTCACCACCGAGAGACACCGGGGAGCTGTTTTTT. The encoded protein is CASSPPRDTGELFF.

This rearrangement joins TRBV11-2 to TRBJ2-3, with a weak D call TRBD2 (5 bases). The germline V gene encodes CDR1 SGHAT and CDR2 FQNNGV. Trimming removed 2 bases at V and 5 bases at J, with 14 bases between. CDR3 size: 15 residues. The CDR3 DNA reads TGTGCCAGCAGCTTACCGGGGTCCGTGGTAGATACGCAGTATTTT. It specifies CASSLPGSVVDTQYF.

J is TRBJ1-3 and V is TRBV29-1; 7 bases are a match to TRBD1. Looked up from germline, CDR1 is SQVTM and CDR2 is ANQGSEA. The junction had 8 bases not matched to a gene; V was cut back by 3 bases and J by 3 bases. CDR3 length: 15 residues. The CDR3 DNA is TGCAGCGTTGAGGGGACAGCCCTGGGTGGAAACACCATATATTTT. Amino acid sequence: CSVEGTALGGNTIYF.

The J gene is TRBJ1-5, the V gene TRBV6-2 or TRBV6-3; D gene uncertain. The CDR3 loop spans 14 amino acids. Germline CDR1 MNHEY, CDR2 SVGEGT. V dropped 0 bases and J dropped 8 bases, with 11 bases sitting between them. The CDR3 nucleotides are TGTGCCAGCAGTTACTCGAGCGGGCTTAAGCCCCAGCATTTT. This codes for CASSYSSGLKPQHF.

The chain joins TRBV4-2 to TRBJ2-1, with 15 bases aligning to TRBD2. Looked up from germline, CDR1 is LGHNA and CDR2 is YNFKEQ. The CDR3 covers 16 residues. V lost 5 bases to trimming and J lost 8 bases; unmatched junction nucleotides: 7. The CDR3: CASSLTRTSGGDEQFF. The CDR3 bases are TGTGCCAGCAGCTTAACACGGACTAGCGGGGGGGATGAGCAGTTCTTC.

As DNA, the CDR3 is TGTGCCAGCAGCCTACCCGGCCGGGGTGTTTTCACTGAAGCTTTCTTT. The encoded protein is CASSLPGRGVFTEAFF. J is TRBJ1-1 and V is TRBV14; no clear D gene. CDR1 is SGHDN and CDR2 is FVKESK in the germline V gene. The CDR3 is 16 amino acids. Trimming took off 4 bases at V and 4 bases at J, with 19 bases between the two ends.

The gene calls are TRBV6-6 and TRBJ1-4; D perhaps matches TRBD1 (6 bases). The V gene's germline CDR1 is MNHNY and CDR2 SVGAGI (reference sequence). The CDR3 extends over 14 amino acids. V lost 2 bases and J lost 2, with 6 bases in between. CDR3 protein: CASSYGQTNEKLFF. DNA for the CDR3: TGTGCCAGCAGTTACGGACAGACTAATGAAAAACTGTTTTTT.